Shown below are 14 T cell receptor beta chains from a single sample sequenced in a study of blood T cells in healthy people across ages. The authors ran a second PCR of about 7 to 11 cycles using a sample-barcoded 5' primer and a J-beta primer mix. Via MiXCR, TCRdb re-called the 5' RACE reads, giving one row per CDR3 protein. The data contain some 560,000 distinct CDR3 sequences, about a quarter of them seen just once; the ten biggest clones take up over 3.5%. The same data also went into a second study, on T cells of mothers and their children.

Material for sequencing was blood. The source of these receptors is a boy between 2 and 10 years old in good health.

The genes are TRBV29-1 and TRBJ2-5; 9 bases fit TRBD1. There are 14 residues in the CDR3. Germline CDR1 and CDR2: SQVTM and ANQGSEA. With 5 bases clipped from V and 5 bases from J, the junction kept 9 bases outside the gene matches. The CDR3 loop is CSVTHGQGIETQYF. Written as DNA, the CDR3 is TGCAGCGTTACCCACGGACAGGGGATTGAGACCCAGTACTTC.

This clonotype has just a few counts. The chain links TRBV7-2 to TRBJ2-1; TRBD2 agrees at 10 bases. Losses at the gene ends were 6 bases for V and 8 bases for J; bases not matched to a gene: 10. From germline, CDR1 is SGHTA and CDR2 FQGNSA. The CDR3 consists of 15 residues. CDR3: CASRLSSGRGHEQFF. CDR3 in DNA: TGTGCCAGCAGACTATCTAGCGGGAGAGGCCATGAGCAGTTCTTC.

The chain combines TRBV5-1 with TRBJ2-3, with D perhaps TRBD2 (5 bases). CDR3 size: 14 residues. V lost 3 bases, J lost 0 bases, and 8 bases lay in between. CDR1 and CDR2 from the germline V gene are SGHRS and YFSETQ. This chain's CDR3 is CASSWGESTDTQYF. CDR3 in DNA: TGCGCCAGCAGCTGGGGAGAGAGCACAGATACGCAGTATTTT.

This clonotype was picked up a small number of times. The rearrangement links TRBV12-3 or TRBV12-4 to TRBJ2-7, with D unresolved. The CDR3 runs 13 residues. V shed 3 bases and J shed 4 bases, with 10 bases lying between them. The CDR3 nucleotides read TGTGCCAGCAGTTTGTCACTCCAGTACGAGCAGTACTTC. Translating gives CASSLSLQYEQYF.

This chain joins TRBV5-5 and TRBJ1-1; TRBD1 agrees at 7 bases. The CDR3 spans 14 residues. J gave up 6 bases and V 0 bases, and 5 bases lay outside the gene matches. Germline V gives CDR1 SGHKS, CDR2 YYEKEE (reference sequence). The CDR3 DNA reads TGTGCCAGCAGCTTGGGAACAGGGGAACCTGAAGCTTTCTTT. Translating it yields CASSLGTGEPEAFF.

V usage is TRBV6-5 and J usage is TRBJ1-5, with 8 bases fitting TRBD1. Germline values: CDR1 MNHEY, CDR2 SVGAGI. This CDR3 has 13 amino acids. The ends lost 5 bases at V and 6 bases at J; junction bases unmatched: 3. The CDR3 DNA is TGTGCCAGCAGTACACAGGGGGGTCAGCCCCAGCATTTT. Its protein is CASSTQGGQPQHF.

CDR3 sequence: CASSVDIYGYTF. Here the CDR3 DNA reads TGTGCCAGCAGCGTCGACATCTATGGCTACACCTTC. The rearrangement links TRBV2 to TRBJ1-2; D is ambiguous. Between the trimmed V and J ends, which lost 6 bases and 4 bases, there was a span of 9 bases. The CDR3 is 12 amino acids. Per germline, CDR1 SNHLY and CDR2 FYNNEI.

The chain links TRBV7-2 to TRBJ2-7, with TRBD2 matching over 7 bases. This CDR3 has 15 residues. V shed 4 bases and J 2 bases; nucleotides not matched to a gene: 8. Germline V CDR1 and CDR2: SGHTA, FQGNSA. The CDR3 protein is CASSSTTSYPYEQYF. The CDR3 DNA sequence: TGTGCCAGCAGCTCCACGACTAGCTACCCCTACGAGCAGTACTTC.

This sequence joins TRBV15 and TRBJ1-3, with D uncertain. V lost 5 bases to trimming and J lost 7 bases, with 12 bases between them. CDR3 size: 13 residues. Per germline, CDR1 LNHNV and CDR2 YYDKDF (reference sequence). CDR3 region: CATSETGRNTIYF. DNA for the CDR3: TGTGCCACCAGCGAAACCGGACGTAACACCATATATTTT.

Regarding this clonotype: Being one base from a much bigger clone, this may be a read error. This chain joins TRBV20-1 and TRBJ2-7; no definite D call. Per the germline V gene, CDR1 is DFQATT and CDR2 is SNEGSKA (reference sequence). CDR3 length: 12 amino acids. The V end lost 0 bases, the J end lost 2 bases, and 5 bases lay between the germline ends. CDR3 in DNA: TGCAGTGCTAGAGATAACACCTACGAGCAGTACTTC. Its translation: CSARDNTYEQYF.

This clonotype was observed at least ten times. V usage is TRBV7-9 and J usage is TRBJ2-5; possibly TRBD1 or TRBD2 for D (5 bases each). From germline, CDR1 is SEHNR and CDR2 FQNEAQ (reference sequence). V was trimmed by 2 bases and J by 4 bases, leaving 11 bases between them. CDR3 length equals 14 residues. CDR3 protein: CASSLRGVRETQYF. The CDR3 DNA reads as TGTGCCAGCAGCTTACGAGGGGTGAGAGAGACCCAGTACTTC.

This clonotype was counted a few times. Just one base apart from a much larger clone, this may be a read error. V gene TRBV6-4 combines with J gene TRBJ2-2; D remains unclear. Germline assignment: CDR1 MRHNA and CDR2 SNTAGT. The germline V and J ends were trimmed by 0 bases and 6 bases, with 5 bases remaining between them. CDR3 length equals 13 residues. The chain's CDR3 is CASSDSDPGELFF. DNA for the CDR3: TGTGCCAGCAGTGACTCGGACCCCGGGGAGCTGTTTTTT.

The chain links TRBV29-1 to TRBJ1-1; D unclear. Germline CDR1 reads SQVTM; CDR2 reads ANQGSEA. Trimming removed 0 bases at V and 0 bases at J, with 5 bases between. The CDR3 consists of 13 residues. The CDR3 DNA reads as TGCAGCGTTGAAGATGGGCTGAACACTGAAGCTTTCTTT. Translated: CSVEDGLNTEAFF.

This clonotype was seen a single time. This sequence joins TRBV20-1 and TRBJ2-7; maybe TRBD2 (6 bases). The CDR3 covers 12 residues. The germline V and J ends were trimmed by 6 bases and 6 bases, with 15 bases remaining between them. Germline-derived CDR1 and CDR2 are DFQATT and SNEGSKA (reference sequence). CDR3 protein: CSAGGPSGEQYF. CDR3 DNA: TGCAGTGCCGGGGGACCGTCTGGCGAGCAGTACTTC.